These 23 T cell receptor beta chains share one sample of origin, sequenced in a study of T cells in localized non-small cell lung cancer. Only in-frame clones appear in the TCRdb table, and some are missing; sequencing was by immunoSEQ multiplex PCR. The top ten hold around 14% of the sample, which has 26,000 or so clones, 86% seen once. The sample in question was peripheral blood, obtained before any cancer treatment. The receptors derive from a female donor older than 55 with stage I lung adenocarcinoma.

This clone showed up just a few times. The chain has TRBV20-1 and TRBJ1-2; TRBD1 might be the D (5 bases). V was pared by 5 bases and J by 8 bases, with 12 bases between. Germline CDR1 DFQATT, CDR2 SNEGSKA (reference sequence). The CDR3 consists of 11 residues. This chain's CDR3 is CSAGGSTGYTF. CDR3 nucleotides: TGCAGTGCTGGGGGGTCTACGGGCTACACCTTC.

The DNA of the CDR3 is TGTGCCAGTAGTACCTGGACTAGCGGGGACAATGAGCAGTTCTTC. It encodes CASSTWTSGDNEQFF. The chain links TRBV19 to TRBJ2-1; TRBD2 agrees at 12 bases. The germline CDR1 and CDR2 sequences are LNHDA and SQIVND (reference sequence). V shed 4 bases, J shed 5 bases, and the junction held 3 bases outside the gene matches. This CDR3 spans 15 amino acids.

This clone was observed a few times. This chain connects TRBV13 to TRBJ2-1; 9 bases map to TRBD2. Germline loops: CDR1 PRHDT, CDR2 FYEKMQ (reference sequence). Trimming at V came to 5 bases and at J to 5 bases, leaving 7 bases not matched to a gene. The CDR3 sequence is 15 residues long. The CDR3 coding sequence is TGTGCCAGCAGCGAGGGGAGCGGGAGGCACAATGAGCAGTTCTTC. It is translated as CASSEGSGRHNEQFF.

The V gene is TRBV7-2, the J gene TRBJ2-1, with D possibly matching TRBD2 (5 bases). Germline V gene sequence: CDR1 SGHTA, CDR2 FQGNSA. The CDR3 loop spans 14 amino acids. V gave up 8 bases and J gave up 0 bases, with 11 bases separating them. Here the CDR3 reads CASLRGYSYNEQFF. In DNA form, the CDR3 reads TGTGCCAGCCTACGGGGTTACTCCTACAATGAGCAGTTCTTC.

The chain's CDR3 is CAWSFTDREGYEQYF. CDR3 nucleotide sequence: TGTGCCTGGAGTTTTACGGACAGGGAGGGGTACGAGCAGTACTTC. The chain recombines TRBV30 with TRBJ2-7, with D maybe TRBD1 (8 bases). The CDR3 loop spans 15 amino acids. Trimming cost V 2 bases and J 4 bases, with 18 bases left between them. CDR1 and CDR2 (germline): GTSNPN, SVGIG (reference sequence).

The chain carries TRBV11-2 and TRBJ1-2; D ambiguous. Trimming shortened V by 2 bases and J by 0 bases, and 4 bases separated the two germline ends. This CDR3 comprises 13 residues. Germline V gene lookup returns CDR1 SGHAT and CDR2 FQNNGV. The CDR3 loop is CASSLQSNYGYTF. DNA for the CDR3: TGTGCCAGCAGCTTACAGTCTAACTATGGCTACACCTTC.

The rearrangement uses TRBV5-1 and TRBJ1-3, with a possible D match to TRBD1 (6 bases). Trimming took off 4 bases at V and 1 base at J, with 9 bases between the two ends. The CDR3 has 14 amino acids. Per germline, CDR1 SGHRS and CDR2 YFSETQ. CDR3 amino acids: CASSEQGSGNTIYF. In DNA form, the CDR3 reads TGCGCCAGCAGCGAACAGGGTTCTGGAAACACCATATATTTT.

This chain uses TRBV2 with TRBJ1-1, with TRBD1 identical over 11 bases. Germline V gene sequence: CDR1 SNHLY, CDR2 FYNNEI. CDR3 length: 16 residues. Losses at the gene ends were 7 bases for V and 5 bases for J; bases not matched to a gene: 12. DNA for the CDR3: TGTGCCAGCAAGCAAGGCCTGGGACAGGGGGGAACTGAAGCTTTCTTT. Amino acids: CASKQGLGQGGTEAFF.

The CDR3 DNA reads TGTGCCAGCGGGTCCTCGGGGACAGGGCCAGATACGCAGTATTTT. Translation: CASGSSGTGPDTQYF. The chain is built from TRBV28 and TRBJ2-3; TRBD1 matches at 9 bases. The length of the CDR3 is 15 residues. The germline V gene has CDR1 MDHEN and CDR2 SYDVKM. The J segment lost 4 bases and the V segment lost 8 bases, leaving 10 bases of the junction unmatched.

This clone was counted a few times. The V gene is TRBV9, the J gene TRBJ1-1; D is unresolved. V was shortened by 5 bases and J by 2 bases, with 10 bases between the two germline ends. CDR1 SGDLS and CDR2 YYNGEE come from the germline V gene. This CDR3 comprises 13 residues. CDR3: CASSPIGNTEAFF. CDR3 nucleotide sequence: TGTGCCAGCAGTCCCATTGGCAACACTGAAGCTTTCTTT. Full variable domain (rest looked up from reference TRBV9 and TRBJ1-1): DSGVTQTPKHLITATGQRVTLRCSPRSGDLSVYWYQQSLDQGLQFLIQYYNGEERAKGNILERFSAQQFPDLHSELNLSSLELGDSALYFCASSPIGNTEAFFGQGTRLTVV.

V gene TRBV29-1 combines with J gene TRBJ1-1; 7 bases are shared with TRBD1. The germline V gene encodes CDR1 SQVTM and CDR2 ANQGSEA. V gave up 6 bases and J gave up 2 bases; unmatched junction bases: 9. This CDR3 region has 14 residues. CDR3 region: CSVLKGQINTEAFF. The CDR3 DNA reads as TGCAGCGTCCTAAAGGGACAGATAAACACTGAAGCTTTCTTT.

V is TRBV6-6 and J is TRBJ1-4, with D hard to call. The CDR3 sequence is 12 residues long. V was trimmed by 6 bases and J by 6 bases, leaving 8 bases between them. Germline V gene lookup returns CDR1 MNHNY and CDR2 SVGAGI (reference sequence). CDR3 protein: CASSLQDEKLFF. The CDR3 DNA follows: TGTGCCAGCAGCCTCCAGGATGAAAAACTGTTTTTT.

This sequence joins TRBV5-1 and TRBJ1-4; D is undetermined. The germline CDR1 and CDR2 sequences are SGHRS and YFSETQ. V was pared by 1 base and J by 4 bases, with 8 bases between. The CDR3 is made up of 14 amino acids. The CDR3 sequence is CASSLYSDNEKLFF. The CDR3 coding sequence is TGCGCCAGCAGCTTGTACAGCGATAATGAAAAACTGTTTTTT.

In this sample, this clone turned up a few times. A read error may account for a junction end that differs from germline. This chain uses TRBV7-7 with TRBJ1-3; 7 positions match TRBD1. The CDR3 length is 15 residues. Germline V gives CDR1 SSHAT, CDR2 FNYEAQ (reference sequence). CDR3 sequence: CASSIAPGQGNTIYF. The CDR3 bases are TGTGCTAGCAGCATTGCCCCGGGACAGGGAAACACCATATATTTT.

In this sample, this clone turned up a few times. V and J are TRBV29-1 and TRBJ1-5; D is unclear. Germline CDR1 and CDR2: SQVTM and ANQGSEA. The CDR3 loop spans 12 amino acids. Trimming cost V 6 bases and J 2 bases, with 8 bases left between them. The CDR3 coding sequence is TGCAGCGTAACGGATGGCAATCAGCCCCAGCATTTT. Amino acids: CSVTDGNQPQHF.

The gene calls are TRBV6-5 and TRBJ1-5; perhaps TRBD1 as D (6 bases). Between the trimmed V and J ends, which lost 0 bases and 5 bases, there was a span of 11 bases. CDR1 and CDR2 from the germline V gene are MNHEY and SVGAGI. The CDR3 is 15 amino acids. The CDR3 DNA follows: TGTGCCAGCAGTTACTCGGGAACAGGGTATCAGCCCCAGCATTTT. It yields the protein CASSYSGTGYQPQHF.

Within the sample, this clone is medium-sized. This rearrangement joins TRBV9 to TRBJ2-7; 8 nucleotides match TRBD2. This CDR3 region has 15 residues. V lost 0 bases and J lost 0; bases outside the gene matches: 2. CDR1 is SGDLS, CDR2 YYNGEE, per germline. The CDR3 nucleotides are TGTGCCAGCAGCGTAGAGAGCGGGAGCTCCTACGAGCAGTACTTC. Translated, it gives CASSVESGSSYEQYF.

The J gene is TRBJ1-6, the V gene TRBV5-1, with D perhaps matching TRBD1 (6 bases). Germline V gene lookup returns CDR1 SGHRS and CDR2 YFSETQ. The CDR3 covers 17 residues. V lost 0 bases and J 10 bases, leaving 20 bases between the germline ends. The DNA for the CDR3 is TGCGCCAGCAGCTTGGATTCGGACAGTTCATTACGATCACCCCTCCACTTT. This gives the protein CASSLDSDSSLRSPLHF.

The chain carries TRBV28 and TRBJ2-6; D gene uncertain. CDR1 MDHEN and CDR2 SYDVKM come from the germline V gene. The CDR3 spans 15 residues. Trimming left V 5 bases short and J 0 bases short, with 8 bases between. The CDR3 region is CASSTESSGANVLTF. CDR3 nucleotides: TGTGCCAGCAGTACGGAGAGCTCTGGGGCCAACGTCCTGACTTTC.

This rearrangement joins TRBV2 to TRBJ2-4, with 11 positions matching TRBD1. Germline V gives CDR1 SNHLY, CDR2 FYNNEI. The trim removed 6 bases at V and 2 bases at J, leaving 6 bases unmatched. CDR3 size: 16 residues. This CDR3 is CASSWDRGVPKNIQYF. The CDR3, as DNA: TGTGCCAGCAGCTGGGACAGGGGGGTACCCAAAAACATTCAGTACTTC.

The gene calls are TRBV6-6 and TRBJ2-3; 10 bases agree with TRBD1. V lost 6 bases to trimming and J lost 6 bases; unmatched junction nucleotides: 6. The length of the CDR3 is 14 residues. The germline gives CDR1 MNHNY, CDR2 SVGAGI (reference sequence). CDR3 protein: CASRLGTGADTQYF. The CDR3 nucleotides are TGTGCCAGCAGGCTCGGGACAGGGGCGGATACGCAGTATTTT.

The V gene is TRBV28, the J gene TRBJ1-2; perhaps TRBD1 as D (5 bases). This CDR3 has 15 residues. CDR1 is MDHEN and CDR2 is SYDVKM in the germline V gene. V was cut by 3 bases and J by 8 bases, with 19 bases left in between. The CDR3 loop is CASSLSGPQGYGYTF. DNA for the CDR3: TGTGCCAGCAGTTTGAGTGGGCCGCAGGGATACGGCTACACCTTC.

This chain joins TRBV18 and TRBJ1-1; 8 nucleotides match TRBD1. V gave up 6 bases and J gave up 1 base; unmatched junction bases: 10. The CDR3 is 16 amino acids. CDR1 KGHSH and CDR2 LQKENI come from the germline V gene. The CDR3 region is CASSPPDRGKNTEAFF. CDR3 bases: TGTGCCAGCTCGCCCCCTGACAGGGGAAAGAACACTGAAGCTTTCTTT. The complete variable domain, with remaining parts taken from reference TRBV18 and TRBJ1-1, reads NAGVMQNPRHLVRRRGQEARLRCSPMKGHSHVYWYRQLPEEGLKFMVYLQKENIIDESGMPKERFSAEFPKEGPSILRIQQVVRGDSAAYFCASSPPDRGKNTEAFFGQGTRLTVV.